This T cell receptor (beta chain) was recovered during a study of circulating tumor DNA in untreated peripheral T-cell lymphoma. Data came from immunoSEQ multiplex PCR; TCRdb stores just in-frame clones and leaves some out. The sample gives 350 to 500 clones, over 75% of which show up once; roughly 6.2% is in the top ten. The germline CDR1 and CDR2 sequences are SGHDN and FVKESK. The CDR3 spans 11 residues. The germline V and J ends were trimmed by 2 bases and 8 bases, with 5 bases remaining between them. Sequenced input: cell-free DNA from blood serum. This chain links TRBV14 with TRBJ2-3; D is ambiguous. The sequence was obtained from a human donor with peripheral T-cell lymphoma. CDR3 sequence: CASSQRVTQYF. The CDR3 nucleotides read TGTGCCAGCAGCCAAAGGGTTACGCAGTATTTT.